A selection of T cell receptor beta chains follows, all from one sample in a study of shared clonotypes between healthy human individuals. Libraries were prepared by immunoSEQ multiplex PCR; TCRdb keeps only in-frame clonotypes and omits some of them. In the table there are over a million clones, 96% of which are singletons. Sequenced: naive CD4+ T cells sorted from blood. All receptors come from a man between 25 and 39 years old in good health. Both conserved end residues are part of each CDR3. D genes are given only for firm matches. Part of the rows lack a size; the others show once, few, many or a class for expanded clones.

cdr3_aa cdr3_nt d_call j_call v_call clone_size
CASGLRNEQFF TGTGCTAGTGGCCTAAGAAATGAGCAGTTCTTC - TRBJ2-1 TRBV12-5 -
CASSLVSVVGTSGYTF TGCGCCAGCAGCTTGGTATCGGTCGTTGGGACTAGTGGCTACACCTTC - TRBJ1-2 TRBV5-1 -
CASSLAGLDIYEQYF TGTGCCAGCAGCTTAGCCGGACTAGATATCTACGAGCAGTACTTC TRBD2 TRBJ2-7 TRBV7-8 once
CASRETGLSYSNQPQHF TGTGCCAGCAGGGAAACGGGACTTTCTTATAGCAATCAGCCCCAGCATTTT - TRBJ1-5 TRBV27 -
CAIRIETGELFF TGTGCCATCAGAATAGAAACCGGGGAGCTGTTTTTT - TRBJ2-2 TRBV10-3 -
CASSPTSSFTGELFF TGTGCCAGCAGCCCAACGTCCAGTTTCACCGGGGAGCTGTTTTTT - TRBJ2-2 TRBV7-8 once
CASSRGQGMNTEAFF TGTGCCAGCAGCCGAGGACAGGGAATGAACACTGAAGCTTTCTTT TRBD1 TRBJ1-1 TRBV5-4 -
CASSDGQINTEAFF TGTGCCAGCAGTGATGGGCAAATCAACACTGAAGCTTTCTTT - TRBJ1-1 TRBV2 -
CASSLVDTQYF TGTGCCAGCAGCTTGGTCGATACGCAGTATTTT - TRBJ2-3 TRBV5-8 -
CASSPATVKNEQYF TGTGCCAGCTCACCCGCGACCGTAAAAAACGAGCAGTACTTC - TRBJ2-7 TRBV18 -
CASSNTGYQETQYF TGCGCCAGCAGCAACACAGGGTACCAAGAGACCCAGTACTTC - TRBJ2-5 TRBV5-1 once
CASSPRGGALQQETQYF TGTGCCAGCAGCCCCCGGGGGGGGGCGTTACAACAAGAGACCCAGTACTTC TRBD2 TRBJ2-5 TRBV5-4 -
CASSEWRVVGQPQHF TGTGCCAGCAGTGAGTGGAGGGTTGTAGGGCAGCCCCAGCATTTT - TRBJ1-5 TRBV2 -
CASSLPTLWTSGIANTGELFF TGTGCCAGCAGTTTACCCACGCTTTGGACTAGCGGGATTGCTAACACCGGGGAGCTGTTTTTT TRBD2 TRBJ2-2 TRBV28 -
CASSMVNSPYEQYF TGTGCCAGTAGTATGGTTAATTCTCCCTACGAGCAGTACTTC - TRBJ2-7 TRBV19 -
CASSEARSEAFF TGTGCCAGCAGTGAAGCGCGGTCTGAAGCTTTCTTT - TRBJ1-1 TRBV2 -
CASSFLVSNSGNTIYF TGTGCCAGCAGCTTCCTGGTCAGTAACTCTGGAAACACCATATATTTT - TRBJ1-3 TRBV11-2 -
CASSLAQDYEQYF TGTGCCAGCAGCTTGGCCCAGGACTACGAGCAGTACTTC - TRBJ2-7 TRBV5-4 once
CATLSQGNTGELFF TGTGCCACCCTATCACAGGGAAACACCGGGGAGCTGTTTTTT - TRBJ2-2 TRBV10-3 -
CAISVSGMNTEAFF TGTGCCATCAGTGTCTCCGGAATGAACACTGAAGCTTTCTTT - TRBJ1-1 TRBV10-3 once
CASSLWTGGARYNEQFF TGCGCCAGCAGTCTTTGGACAGGGGGCGCGAGGTACAATGAGCAGTTCTTC TRBD1 TRBJ2-1 TRBV23-1 -
CASSQEGTSRYNEQFF TGCGCCAGCAGCCAAGAGGGGACTAGCAGGTACAATGAGCAGTTCTTC TRBD2 TRBJ2-1 TRBV4-1 -
CASSFRGTEAFF TGTGCCAGCAGTTTTCGGGGGACTGAAGCTTTCTTT - TRBJ1-1 TRBV28 -
CASSSVGSEGFGEQYF TGTGCCAGCTCGTCGGTAGGGAGCGAGGGGTTTGGGGAGCAGTACTTC - TRBJ2-7 TRBV18 -
CASSIDPLTGELFF TGTGCCAGTAGTATAGATCCCCTGACCGGGGAGCTGTTTTTT - TRBJ2-2 TRBV19 -
CASSLAGNEQYF TGTGCCAGCAGCTTAGCTGGGAACGAGCAGTACTTC - TRBJ2-7 TRBV11-2 -
CSVGGVVAYEQYF TGCAGCGTTGGTGGGGTGGTTGCCTACGAGCAGTACTTC - TRBJ2-7 TRBV29-1 few
CASSQTQTGVKGVTEAFF TGTGCCAGCAGCCAAACGCAAACGGGGGTAAAGGGGGTCACTGAAGCTTTCTTT - TRBJ1-1 TRBV4-2 -
CASSSQRLAKNIQYF TGTGCCAGCAGCTCCCAGCGATTAGCCAAAAACATTCAGTACTTC - TRBJ2-4 TRBV6-6 -
CASSQSQPGQGYTGELFF TGCGCCAGCAGCCAATCGCAACCGGGACAGGGATACACCGGGGAGCTGTTTTTT TRBD1 TRBJ2-2 TRBV4-1 -
CASSQDKSYSNQPQHF TGTGCCAGCAGCCAGGACAAGTCTTATAGCAATCAGCCCCAGCATTTT - TRBJ1-5 TRBV7-8 -
CAWAINTGELFF TGTGCCTGGGCAATAAACACCGGGGAGCTGTTTTTT - TRBJ2-2 TRBV30 few
CASSPPSRETQYF TGTGCCAGCTCACCACCGAGCAGGGAGACCCAGTACTTC - TRBJ2-5 TRBV18 once
CASRLAGGRSTDTQYF TGTGCCAGTAGACTAGCGGGAGGTAGAAGCACAGATACGCAGTATTTT TRBD2 TRBJ2-3 TRBV19 -
CASSTALVREGRSYEQYF TGTGCCAGCAGCACCGCCTTAGTGCGGGAGGGCCGGTCCTACGAGCAGTACTTC TRBD2 TRBJ2-7 TRBV7-6 -
CASSQDLGWETQYF TGCGCCAGCAGCCAAGATCTGGGGTGGGAGACCCAGTACTTC - TRBJ2-5 TRBV4-3 -
CASSLEWGGTEAFF TGCGCCAGCAGCTTGGAATGGGGTGGGACTGAAGCTTTCTTT - TRBJ1-1 TRBV5-1 once
CATALQGKSGNTIYF TGTGCCACTGCATTACAGGGAAAAAGTGGAAACACCATATATTTT - TRBJ1-3 TRBV27 -
CASSEWESMNTEAFF TGTGCCAGCAGTGAATGGGAATCCATGAACACTGAAGCTTTCTTT - TRBJ1-1 TRBV25-1 -
CASSERAQGNTIYF TGTGCCAGCAGTGAAAGGGCTCAGGGAAACACCATATATTTT - TRBJ1-3 TRBV6-1 -
CASSITGNGNQPQHF TGTGCCAGTAGTATTACAGGGAATGGCAATCAGCCCCAGCATTTT - TRBJ1-5 TRBV19 -
CASSLAERLVSTDTQYF TGCGCCAGCAGCTTGGCCGAACGGCTGGTTAGCACAGATACGCAGTATTTT - TRBJ2-3 TRBV5-1 -
CASSFFPGDTQYF TGTGCCAGCAGCTTTTTTCCGGGGGATACGCAGTATTTT - TRBJ2-3 TRBV7-3 -
CASSSGPGSQPQHF TGTGCCAGCAGCTCGGGGCCGGGCAGTCAGCCCCAGCATTTT - TRBJ1-5 TRBV5-4 -
CASSLDYGAGDPYEQYF TGTGCCAGCAGCTTGGACTACGGGGCAGGGGACCCCTACGAGCAGTACTTC - TRBJ2-7 TRBV5-6 many
CASSPTPVRPGELFF TGTGCCAGCAGCCCGACCCCAGTCAGGCCCGGGGAGCTGTTTTTT - TRBJ2-2 TRBV5-4 -
CASSPRGSRAETQYF TGTGCCAGCTCACCTCGCGGGAGTCGAGCGGAGACCCAGTACTTC TRBD2 TRBJ2-5 TRBV18 -